Listed here are 9 T cell receptor beta chains from one sample, sequenced in a study of cytotoxic CD8 clonotypes in ibrutinib-treated CLL. Assay used: immunoSEQ multiplex PCR; TCRdb lists only in-frame clones, some missing. The table shows under 150,000 clones, with around 80% occurring only once. The sample consisted of PBMCs, taken after 36 months of ibrutinib treatment. These receptors were taken from a human donor with chronic lymphocytic leukemia.

The chain has TRBV19 and TRBJ2-6, with D unresolved. This CDR3 has 16 residues. The V gene lost 4 bases and the J gene lost 4 bases, with 14 bases spanning the gap. Germline-derived CDR1 and CDR2 are LNHDA and SQIVND (reference sequence). CDR3 DNA: TGTGCCAGTAGTAGAACTATCGGGCCCGGGGCCAACGTCCTGACTTTC. Translating it yields CASSRTIGPGANVLTF.

The chain has TRBV2 and TRBJ1-5; D is ambiguous. There are 12 residues in the CDR3. Germline lookup yields CDR1 SNHLY and CDR2 FYNNEI. The V end was cut by 9 bases, the J end by 1 base, with 7 bases between. The CDR3 nucleotides read TGTGCCAGTCGACCGAGCAATCAGCCCCAGCATTTT. It specifies CASRPSNQPQHF.

This chain links TRBV27 with TRBJ2-3; TRBD2 aligns across 9 bases. The length of the CDR3 is 18 residues. V lost 7 bases, J lost 1 base, and 15 bases stayed unmatched. CDR1 MNHEY and CDR2 SMNVEV come from the germline V gene (reference sequence). CDR3 bases: TGTGCCAGCACGACGTTGGCGGGGGGGGCGATTGGCACAGATACGCAGTATTTT. Protein sequence: CASTTLAGGAIGTDTQYF.

The chain employs TRBV29-1 and TRBJ1-1, with D uncertain. The CDR3 totals 12 residues. V was shortened by 6 bases and J by 10 bases, with 18 bases between the two germline ends. The germline gives CDR1 SQVTM, CDR2 ANQGSEA. CDR3 coding DNA: TGCAGCGTGGCTTCAGCCGTGGGTCGAGCTTTCTTT. Protein: CSVASAVGRAFF.

The rearrangement links TRBV4-2 to TRBJ1-1; no reliable D call. CDR3 length equals 15 residues. The V and J ends lost 3 bases and 7 bases respectively, with 18 bases between them. Germline V CDR1 and CDR2: LGHNA, YNFKEQ. CDR3 amino acids: CASSQSMKGLSEAFF. The DNA of the CDR3 is TGTGCCAGCAGCCAGTCCATGAAAGGGTTAAGTGAAGCTTTCTTT.

In its sample, this clone was seen a few times. Distinct nucleotide sequences in the sample also encode this CDR3. The chain joins TRBV2 to TRBJ1-2; D call uncertain. Germline CDR1 is SNHLY and CDR2 is FYNNEI. V lost 8 bases and J 3 bases, leaving 4 bases between the germline ends. CDR3 size: 10 residues. CDR3: CASGDYGYTF. CDR3 sequence (DNA): TGTGCCAGCGGAGACTATGGCTACACCTTC.

The chain employs TRBV15 and TRBJ2-7; 9 bases align to TRBD1. Trimming at V came to 9 bases and at J to 12 bases, leaving 21 bases not matched to a gene. This CDR3 spans 15 amino acids. Germline V lookup: CDR1 LNHNV, CDR2 YYDKDF (reference sequence). The CDR3 loop is CATRESGGQGLLAYF. The CDR3 DNA follows: TGTGCCACGAGGGAGTCTGGGGGACAGGGCCTTCTCGCGTACTTC. Drawing the rest from reference TRBV15 and TRBJ2-7, the complete variable domain is DAMVIQNPRYQVTQFGKPVTLSCSQTLNHNVMYWYQQKSSQAPKLLFHYYDKDFNNEADTPDNFQSRRPNTSFCFLDIRSPGLGDTAMYLCATRESGGQGLLAYFGPGTRLTVT.

The chain carries TRBV11-2 and TRBJ2-7, with no clear D. Deletions cut 10 bases from V and 1 base from J, with 5 bases between. CDR1 is SGHAT, CDR2 FQNNGV, per germline. CDR3 length equals 10 residues. This chain's CDR3 is CATGSYEQYF. The CDR3 DNA sequence: TGTGCCACCGGGTCCTACGAGCAGTACTTC.

The chain has TRBV6-1 and TRBJ1-2, with no clear D. CDR1 is MNHNS and CDR2 is SASEGT in the germline V gene. With 7 bases removed from V and 6 bases from J, the gap between germline ends came to 12 bases. The CDR3 is 12 amino acids. The DNA for the CDR3 is TGTGCCAGCACCCGGGTTCGGGATGGCTACACCTTC. It yields the protein CASTRVRDGYTF.